This T cell receptor (beta chain) was sequenced in a study of beta chain features in type 1 diabetes. Study-wide context: Patients did not differ from healthy donors in age, gender or cell yield.

Expressed TCRB transcripts were sequenced because the isolated RNA had all been reverse transcribed beforehand. Profiled with immunoSEQ multiplex PCR; TCRdb holds only in-frame clones, not every one. The table lists some 900,000 clones, 17% of them singletons, with around 0.02% in the top ten. Trimming took off 0 bases at V and 2 bases at J, with 13 bases between the two ends. The CDR3 is 16 residues long. Looked up from germline, CDR1 is ENHRY and CDR2 is SYGVKD. Heparinised blood was drawn once per donor, averaging roughly 120 mL. This sequence originates from a woman aged 18-29 years in good health. Material: naive CD4+ T cells from blood. This chain connects TRBV10-3 to TRBJ2-5, with a possible D match to TRBD2 (5 bases). The CDR3 DNA reads as TGTGCCATCAGTGAGTCGTCGGGATTGGGGCAAGAGACCCAGTACTTC. Its protein is CAISESSGLGQETQYF.